This T cell receptor beta chain is drawn from a study of T cell responses to AZD1222 COVID-19 vaccine. The V gene end was trimmed by 2 bases and the J gene end by 0 bases; junction bases not matched to a gene: 10. The CDR3 sequence is 17 residues long. Per the germline V gene, CDR1 is MDHEN and CDR2 is SYDVKM. Only in-frame clones appear in the TCRdb table, and some are missing; sequencing was by immunoSEQ multiplex PCR. The sample lists over 100,000 clones, about nine tenths occurring once. V is TRBV28 and J is TRBJ2-7, with TRBD1 identical over 7 bases. The source was peripheral blood, collected on day 0 of AZD1222 vaccination. The source is an adult in good health. The CDR3 DNA reads TGTGCCAGCAGTTTAAAGACAGGGTGGAGGAGCTCCTACGAGCAGTACTTC. Translation: CASSLKTGWRSSYEQYF.